One sample yielded the 12 T cell receptor beta chains listed below, sequenced in a study of blood T cell repertoires in COVID-19. Measured with immunoSEQ multiplex PCR; TCRdb has only the in-frame clones, and not every one. Found here are roughly 45,000 clones, roughly 83% of them singletons; the top ten hold around 12%. Sequenced input: peripheral blood. The receptors derive from a human donor in a cohort sampled during active COVID-19.

This sequence joins TRBV11-2 and TRBJ2-3, with D perhaps matching TRBD1 (5 bases). This CDR3 is built from 15 residues. V gave up 0 bases and J gave up 3 bases, with 10 bases separating them. The germline V gene encodes CDR1 SGHAT and CDR2 FQNNGV. CDR3 sequence reads: CASSLEGLETDTQYF. CDR3 bases: TGTGCCAGCAGCTTAGAGGGGCTCGAAACAGATACGCAGTATTTT.

This clone was observed a handful of times. The chain recombines TRBV27 with TRBJ1-2, with D tentatively TRBD1 (6 bases). The CDR3 sequence is 14 residues long. V lost 3 bases and J lost 4, with 12 bases in between. Germline V gives CDR1 MNHEY, CDR2 SMNVEV (reference sequence). In DNA, the CDR3 is TGTGCCAGCAGTTTGACGGGGGGCTTCTATGGCTACACCTTC. Its translation is CASSLTGGFYGYTF.

The chain employs TRBV19 and TRBJ2-7; TRBD2 agrees at 8 bases. With 5 bases clipped from V and 2 bases from J, the junction kept 5 bases outside the gene matches. Germline values: CDR1 LNHDA, CDR2 SQIVND (reference sequence). The CDR3 contains 14 residues. The CDR3 bases are TGTGCCAGTAGTGTTACTAGCGGAACCTACGAGCAGTACTTC. It translates to CASSVTSGTYEQYF.

This clone was seen a handful of times. The chain is built from TRBV19 and TRBJ1-1, with 7 bases that match TRBD1. The CDR3 is made up of 14 amino acids. The germline CDR1 and CDR2 sequences are LNHDA and SQIVND (reference sequence). After removal of 0 bases from V and 6 bases from J, the junction contained 4 bases not matched to a gene. The CDR3 protein is CASSIEPGTAEAFF. CDR3 nucleotide sequence: TGTGCCAGTAGTATAGAACCTGGGACAGCTGAAGCTTTCTTT. The variable domain in full, with the rest retrieved from reference TRBV19 and TRBJ1-1, is DGGITQSPKYLFRKEGQNVTLSCEQNLNHDAMYWYRQDPGQGLRLIYYSQIVNDFQKGDIAEGYSVSREKKESFPLTVTSAQKNPTAFYLCASSIEPGTAEAFFGQGTRLTVV.

The chain uses TRBV28 and TRBJ2-4; perhaps TRBD1 as D (6 bases). Germline lookup yields CDR1 MDHEN and CDR2 SYDVKM. V was cut by 8 bases and J by 0 bases, with 20 bases left in between. This CDR3 region has 17 residues. DNA of the CDR3: TGTGCCAGCGCGCGGACAGAAGATGATCTAGCCAAAAACATTCAGTACTTC. Encoded protein: CASARTEDDLAKNIQYF.

Written as DNA, the CDR3 is TGTGCCAGCAGCTTCTCAGGGATAGATAGTTCACCCCTCCACTTT. Encoded protein: CASSFSGIDSSPLHF. The rearrangement joins TRBV7-9 to TRBJ1-6, with D maybe TRBD1 (5 bases). Germline CDR1 is SEHNR and CDR2 is FQNEAQ (reference sequence). V gave up 3 bases and J gave up 9 bases, with 15 bases separating them. This CDR3 region has 15 residues. Together with reference TRBV7-9 and TRBJ1-6, the CDR3 gives the full variable domain: DTGVSQNPRHKITKRGQNVTFRCDPISEHNRLYWYRQTLGQGPEFLTYFQNEAQLEKSRLLSDRFSAERPKGSFSTLEIQRTEQGDSAMYLCASSFSGIDSSPLHFGNGTRLTVT.

The chain employs TRBV11-2 and TRBJ1-2; no firm D call. This CDR3 has 12 residues. Germline CDR1 reads SGHAT; CDR2 reads FQNNGV. V was cut by 1 base and J by 4 bases, with 4 bases left in between. DNA for the CDR3: TGTGCCAGCAGCTTAGGCGGCTATGGCTACACCTTC. This gives the protein CASSLGGYGYTF.

V usage is TRBV4-3 and J usage is TRBJ1-2; the D is unclear. V was cut by 2 bases and J by 7 bases, with 23 bases left in between. The CDR3 has 17 amino acids. Germline-derived CDR1 and CDR2 are LGHNA and YSLEER. The chain's CDR3 is CASSQNAGRGWGSGYTF. Written as DNA, the CDR3 is TGCGCCAGCAGCCAAAACGCCGGGAGAGGGTGGGGTTCTGGCTACACCTTC.

This clone was counted between two and nine times. The V and J genes are TRBV5-4 and TRBJ1-6; TRBD1 might be the D (5 bases). The CDR3 length is 15 residues. Looked up from germline, CDR1 is SGHNT and CDR2 is YYREEE (reference sequence). Trimming cost V 0 bases and J 6 bases, with 10 bases left between them. The CDR3 bases are TGTGCCAGCAGCTTGGATGGGGCGGCTAATTCACCCCTCCACTTT. Its protein product is CASSLDGAANSPLHF.

The chain couples TRBV25-1 to TRBJ2-7, with 8 bases identical to TRBD1. The germline CDR1 and CDR2 sequences are MGHDK and SYGVNS. The CDR3 is made up of 15 amino acids. V lost 4 bases, J lost 2 bases, and 7 bases stayed unmatched. The CDR3 DNA follows: TGTGCCAGCAGTGTGGACAGGGAGGTTGCCTACGAGCAGTACTTC. This codes for CASSVDREVAYEQYF.

The V gene is TRBV19, the J gene TRBJ2-7, with 8 bases identical to TRBD2. Germline CDR1 is LNHDA and CDR2 is SQIVND (reference sequence). V lost 5 bases and J lost 1; bases outside the gene matches: 7. This CDR3 has 15 amino acids. CDR3 loop: CASSPGLVNSYEQYF. The DNA for the CDR3 is TGTGCCAGTAGTCCGGGACTAGTCAATTCCTACGAGCAGTACTTC.

This sequence joins TRBV5-5 and TRBJ2-5; 7 bases map to TRBD2. Germline V gene data show CDR1 as SGHKS and CDR2 as YYEKEE (reference sequence). CDR3 length: 15 residues. Trimming cost V 1 base and J 7 bases; bases outside gene matches: 10. CDR3 bases: TGTGCCAGCAGCTTGCAGGGCGGGGGAGGAGGGACCCAGTACTTC. Translating gives CASSLQGGGGGTQYF.